These 14 T cell receptor beta chains share one sample of origin, sequenced in a study of blood T cell repertoires in COVID-19. Assay: immunoSEQ multiplex PCR; the TCRdb copy retains only in-frame clones and omits some. The data show 90,000 to 120,000 clones, about three quarters seen once. The sequenced material came from peripheral blood. The source is a man between 65 and 80 years old with acute or convalescent COVID-19.

The CDR3 DNA reads TGTGCCAGCAGTTTTGGACAGGGGGGAAATCAGCCCCAGCATTTT. Translating gives CASSFGQGGNQPQHF. The J gene is TRBJ1-5, the V gene TRBV27; 10 nucleotides line up with TRBD1. Germline CDR1 MNHEY, CDR2 SMNVEV (reference sequence). This CDR3 is built from 15 residues. V was clipped by 3 bases and J by 4 bases; unmatched bases: 3.

This chain connects TRBV11-2 to TRBJ1-2, with no clear D. The V gene's germline CDR1 is SGHAT and CDR2 FQNNGV. The CDR3 spans 14 residues. Between the trimmed V and J ends, which lost 2 bases and 0 bases, there was a span of 7 bases. The CDR3 loop reads CASSLSNANYGYTF. CDR3 in DNA: TGTGCCAGCAGCTTATCTAACGCTAACTATGGCTACACCTTC.

V usage is TRBV19 and J usage is TRBJ1-4, with D tentatively TRBD1 (5 bases). Looked up from germline, CDR1 is LNHDA and CDR2 is SQIVND (reference sequence). The V end lost 7 bases, the J end lost 8 bases, and 14 bases lay between the germline ends. CDR3 length: 13 residues. CDR3 sequence (DNA): TGTGCCAGTATACCGGTTTGGGGCGAAAAACTGTTTTTT. This translates into CASIPVWGEKLFF.

The gene calls are TRBV19 and TRBJ2-2; the D gene is possibly TRBD1 (5 bases). Germline V gives CDR1 LNHDA, CDR2 SQIVND (reference sequence). CDR3 length: 14 residues. The V end was cut by 5 bases, the J end by 1 base, with 8 bases between. The CDR3 loop is CASSYDRNTGELFF. CDR3 nucleotide sequence: TGTGCCAGTAGTTACGACAGGAACACCGGGGAGCTGTTTTTT.

The chain is built from TRBV18 and TRBJ2-1; 13 nucleotides align to TRBD2. V was pared by 5 bases and J by 6 bases, with 7 bases of the junction left unmatched. This CDR3 region has 16 residues. Looked up from germline, CDR1 is KGHSH and CDR2 is LQKENI. The CDR3 sequence is CASSFGLAGAGNEQFF. As DNA, the CDR3 is TGTGCCAGCTCATTTGGACTAGCGGGGGCCGGCAATGAGCAGTTCTTC.

The chain is built from TRBV18 and TRBJ2-2, with D uncertain. The CDR3 is 13 amino acids. Germline-derived CDR1 and CDR2 are KGHSH and LQKENI. Trimming stripped 0 bases from V and 6 bases from J, with 5 bases between. This chain's CDR3 is CASSPPEAGELFF. CDR3 in DNA: TGTGCCAGCTCACCACCTGAGGCCGGGGAGCTGTTTTTT.

This rearrangement joins TRBV7-6 to TRBJ1-3; D possibly corresponds to TRBD1 (6 bases). The CDR3 is 17 amino acids. The ends were cut back, 5 bases at V and 0 bases at J, with 17 bases in the middle. CDR1 is SGHVS and CDR2 is FNYEAQ in the germline V gene. The CDR3 spells CASSLGGDINSGNTIYF. The CDR3 DNA reads as TGTGCCAGCAGCCTAGGGGGGGATATCAACTCTGGAAACACCATATATTTT. The full variable domain, its missing parts supplied by reference TRBV7-6 and TRBJ1-3, is GAGVSQSPRYKVTKRGQDVALRCDPISGHVSLYWYRQALGQGPEFLTYFNYEAQQDKSGLPNDRFSAERPEGSISTLTIQRTEQRDSAMYRCASSLGGDINSGNTIYFGEGSWLTVV.

This clone occurred once. This sequence joins TRBV3-1 (or the pseudogene TRBV3-2) and TRBJ2-7; 7 bases are shared with TRBD1. From germline, CDR1 is LGHDT and CDR2 YNNKEL (reference sequence). This CDR3 region has 15 residues. V dropped 4 bases and J dropped 0; count of bases not matched to a gene: 6. CDR3 bases: TGTGCCAGCAGCCGGGGACAGCCAAGCTCCTACGAGCAGTACTTC. Translating it yields CASSRGQPSSYEQYF.

The chain links TRBV18 to TRBJ1-4, with a tentative D call TRBD1 (5 bases). Per the germline V gene, CDR1 is KGHSH and CDR2 is LQKENI. The CDR3 totals 16 residues. Trimming cost V 5 bases and J 3 bases, with 16 bases left between them. The CDR3 spells CASSYDTPGANEKLFF. CDR3 DNA: TGTGCCAGCTCATACGACACCCCGGGGGCTAATGAAAAACTGTTTTTT.

J is TRBJ1-2 and V is TRBV29-1, with D unclear. V dropped 7 bases and J dropped 3 bases, with 9 bases sitting between them. This CDR3 contains 11 residues. Per germline, CDR1 SQVTM and CDR2 ANQGSEA. CDR3 nucleotides: TGCAGCGCGTTATTTCACTATGGCTACACCTTC. Protein: CSALFHYGYTF. Full variable domain (missing parts from reference TRBV29-1 and TRBJ1-2): SAVISQKPSRDICQRGTSLTIQCQVDSQVTMMFWYRQQPGQSLTLIATANQGSEATYESGFVIDKFPISRPNLTFSTLTVSNMSPEDSSIYLCSALFHYGYTFGSGTRLTVV.

This clone was recorded once. The rearrangement uses TRBV7-9 and TRBJ1-1, with 7 bases lining up with TRBD1. V shed 5 bases and J 4 bases; nucleotides not matched to a gene: 7. The CDR3 is 14 residues long. CDR1 and CDR2 (germline): SEHNR, FQNEAQ (reference sequence). The CDR3 nucleotides read TGTGCCAGCAGCCAACAGGGGACTTTCACTGAAGCTTTCTTT. It codes for CASSQQGTFTEAFF.

This clone occurred a few times. CDR3 region: CASSPGQGASNTEAFF. The CDR3 DNA sequence: TGTGCCAGTAGTCCCGGACAGGGCGCAAGCAACACTGAAGCTTTCTTT. The rearrangement links TRBV19 to TRBJ1-1; TRBD1 matches 8 bases. With V trimmed by 5 bases and J by 2 bases, 10 bases remained unmatched. Per germline, CDR1 LNHDA and CDR2 SQIVND (reference sequence). There are 16 residues in the CDR3.

J is TRBJ2-5 and V is TRBV10-3, with 10 bases identical to TRBD2. CDR1 is ENHRY, CDR2 SYGVKD, per germline. This CDR3 region has 15 residues. Unmatched junction bases numbered 4, after V lost 2 bases and J lost 4 bases. The CDR3 nucleotides read TGTGCCATCAGTGAGGGAGCGGGGGGGGGAGAGACCCAGTACTTC. Amino acids: CAISEGAGGGETQYF.

The rearrangement uses TRBV9 and TRBJ1-1, with D unclear. The CDR3 is 14 residues long. CDR1 and CDR2 from the germline V gene are SGDLS and YYNGEE. Trimming took off 1 base at V and 1 base at J, with 8 bases between the two ends. Here the CDR3 reads CASSVRGTNTEAFF. The CDR3 DNA sequence: TGTGCCAGCAGCGTACGCGGAACGAACACTGAAGCTTTCTTT.